This record looks at one TCR beta chain sequence and its context. Its matching antigen is unknown. The data originate from a study of T-cell memory formation after mild COVID-19. As for the study in general: The study found TCR clusters largely donor specific. Study outcomes and limitations: Pre-infection memory contained some responding clones, which suggested that cross-reactive memory had joined. Among clones contracting day 15 to 85, CD4/CD8 was balanced, whereas later expanders leaned CD4+.

Each CDR3 protein is one row after TCRdb ran MiXCR on the 5' RACE reads. The repertoire consists of hundreds of thousands of distinct CDR3 sequences, with about a sixth occurring once and the leading ten covering around 11%. Between the trimmed V and J ends, which lost 2 bases and 4 bases, there was a span of 7 bases. CDR1 is SGDLS and CDR2 is YYNGEE in the germline V gene. The length of the CDR3 is 14 residues. The specimen sequenced was PBMCs or a T cell subset sorted from them (not recorded which). The chain combines TRBV9 with TRBJ2-6; no clear D gene. This clonotype originated in an adult woman who had mild COVID-19 (a few samples of this study predate the infection). Cell type and time point are not known. DNA for the CDR3: TGTGCCAGCAGCGTCCGGGCCGGGGCCAACGTCCTGACTTTC. It codes for CASSVRAGANVLTF.